This is a list of T cell receptor beta chains from one sample in a study of beta chain features in type 1 diabetes. The table came from immunoSEQ multiplex PCR; TCRdb's copy has only in-frame clones and leaves some out. Here the sample spans hundreds of thousands of clones, 10% to 15% being singletons. The material sequenced was naive CD4+ T cells from blood. The receptors come from a man aged 18 to 30 in good health. CDR3s include the opening cysteine and the closing phenylalanine or tryptophan. A D gene is named only where the DNA matches it firmly. Size tells how often a clone was seen (once, few, many) or the class of an expanded clone, and some rows leave it out.

TRBJ2-7 | TRBD1 | TRBV29-1 | - | TGCAGCGCCAGACAGGGGTCGGCCTACGAGCAGTACTTC | CSARQGSAYEQYF
TRBJ1-6 | TRBD1 | TRBV30 | many | TGTGCCTGGAGTACCACAGGGGGACCACCCCTCCACTTT | CAWSTTGGPPLHF
TRBJ2-5 | TRBD2 | TRBV6-5 | - | TGTGCCAGCAGTTCCCCAGCGGGAGTAGAGACCCAGTACTTC | CASSSPAGVETQYF
TRBJ2-3 | - | TRBV9 | - | TGTGCCAGCAGTGAGGGGGGGAGAGATACGCAGTATTTT | CASSEGGRDTQYF
TRBJ2-4 | - | TRBV4-3 | - | TGCGCCAGCAGCCAAGATGTAGTGGTCGGGAACATTCAGTACTTC | CASSQDVVVGNIQYF
TRBJ1-1 | - | TRBV10-3 | few | TGTGCCTTGTCCGAACAGGGAAGCAACACTGAAGCTTTCTTT | CALSEQGSNTEAFF
TRBJ2-1 | TRBD2 | TRBV4-2 | - | TGTGCCACTTCTAGCGGGGGCCACAATGAGCAGTTCTTC | CATSSGGHNEQFF
TRBJ2-3 | - | TRBV7-8 | - | TGTGCCAGCAGCTTGGACAGAAAAACAGATACGCAGTATTTT | CASSLDRKTDTQYF
TRBJ2-3 | TRBD1 | TRBV19 | few | TGTGCCAGTAGTATGAGGGACAGGGGGCGAGATACGCAGTATTTT | CASSMRDRGRDTQYF
TRBJ1-2 | - | TRBV14 | few | TGTGCCAGCAGCCAAGGTGGGGCCCTCTATGGCTACACCTTC | CASSQGGALYGYTF
TRBJ1-6 | - | TRBV7-9 | few | TGTGCCAGCAGCTGGGTTGGATTCGGGGATTCACCCCTCCACTTT | CASSWVGFGDSPLHF
TRBJ2-1 | TRBD2 | TRBV7-9 | few | TGTGCCAGCAGTCCCTCCGGACTAGCGGGAGAATACAATGAGCAGTTCTTC | CASSPSGLAGEYNEQFF
TRBJ1-5 | TRBD1 | TRBV2 | few | TGTGCCGCGGCAGGGGGCGCGGGCAATCAGCCCCAGCATTTT | CAAAGGAGNQPQHF